These 30 T cell receptor beta chains originate from one sample sequenced in a study of cytomegalovirus exposure and HLA in healthy donors. 60 Vbeta and 13 Jbeta primers were used in PCR. Sequencing used immunoSEQ multiplex PCR; TCRdb keeps in-frame clones, though not all of them. The table includes 150,000 to 200,000 clones, more than 60% detected once. The material sequenced was PBMCs. All receptors come from a man aged 25-45 years in good health and CMV-seropositive.

This rearrangement joins TRBV28 to TRBJ2-7; maybe TRBD1 (5 bases). Trimming stripped 5 bases from V and 7 bases from J, with 12 bases between. This CDR3 is built from 12 residues. Germline loops: CDR1 MDHEN, CDR2 SYDVKM. The CDR3 here is CASSLRVREQYF. The CDR3 nucleotides are TGTGCCAGCAGTCTCAGGGTGAGGGAGCAGTACTTC.

J is TRBJ2-1 and V is TRBV5-1; no firm D call. The CDR3 loop spans 15 amino acids. Trimming shortened V by 2 bases and J by 5 bases, and 14 bases separated the two germline ends. Germline V lookup: CDR1 SGHRS, CDR2 YFSETQ. CDR3 in DNA: TGCGCCAGCAGCTTCTTTACCTTAGAGGACAATGAGCAGTTCTTC. Translated, it gives CASSFFTLEDNEQFF.

CDR3 protein: CAWGGENYGYTF. The DNA for the CDR3 is TGTGCCTGGGGGGGGGAAAACTATGGCTACACCTTC. This chain connects TRBV30 to TRBJ1-2, with a tentative D call TRBD1 (5 bases). The germline CDR1 and CDR2 sequences are GTSNPN and SVGIG (reference sequence). V dropped 5 bases and J dropped 2 bases, with 9 bases sitting between them. The CDR3 is 12 residues long.

The chain joins TRBV28 to TRBJ2-2; 12 nucleotides match TRBD2. After removal of 4 bases from V and 5 bases from J, the junction contained 5 bases not matched to a gene. CDR3 length: 16 amino acids. CDR1 is MDHEN and CDR2 is SYDVKM in the germline V gene. The CDR3 region has the DNA TGTGCCAGCAGTTCAGGACTAGCGGGGATTACCGGGGAGCTGTTTTTT. Translating it yields CASSSGLAGITGELFF.

The chain recombines TRBV7-9 with TRBJ2-1; TRBD2 is a possible D gene (6 bases). CDR1 SEHNR and CDR2 FQNEAQ come from the germline V gene (reference sequence). V was cut by 2 bases and J by 4 bases, with 18 bases left in between. This CDR3 is 17 amino acids long. The CDR3 spells CASSLFKMSGFYNEQFF. The CDR3 region has the DNA TGTGCCAGCAGCTTATTCAAAATGAGCGGGTTTTACAATGAGCAGTTCTTC.

This clone was recorded once. This chain connects TRBV6-5 to TRBJ1-2, with D perhaps TRBD1 (6 bases). The CDR3 spans 15 residues. V lost 0 bases to trimming and J lost 3 bases, with 11 bases between them. Germline V gene lookup returns CDR1 MNHEY and CDR2 SVGAGI. CDR3 region: CASSYSRTEYYGYTF. CDR3 nucleotide sequence: TGTGCCAGCAGTTACTCACGGACAGAATACTATGGCTACACCTTC.

The chain carries TRBV7-6 and TRBJ2-5; D may be TRBD2 (5 bases). The end of the DNA fits TRBJ2-7 better, so the J call may be wrong. Germline lookup yields CDR1 SGHVS and CDR2 FNYEAQ. This CDR3 is built from 15 residues. CDR3 protein: CASSLEALDVYEQYF. The CDR3 nucleotides are TGTGCCAGCAGCTTGGAGGCGCTAGACGTCTACGAGCAGTACTTC.

With respect to this clone: The same CDR3 can be traced to other DNA sequences in this sample. The chain links TRBV20-1 to TRBJ2-7; D remains ambiguous. The germline V gene has CDR1 DFQATT and CDR2 SNEGSKA (reference sequence). Between the trimmed V and J ends, which lost 1 base and 3 bases, there was a span of 4 bases. The CDR3 sequence is 11 residues long. CDR3 sequence: CSARGDYEQYF. For the CDR3, the DNA is TGCAGTGCTAGAGGAGACTACGAGCAGTACTTC.

The table lists this clone with a few counts. Other DNA sequences within the sample encode an identical CDR3. This chain connects TRBV6-4 to TRBJ2-3; 10 bases match TRBD1. CDR3 size: 15 residues. Germline V gene sequence: CDR1 MRHNA, CDR2 SNTAGT. J was trimmed by 4 bases and V by 0 bases; bases with no gene match: 1. CDR3 coding DNA: TGTGCCAGCAGTGACTCGACAGGGGGCGCAGATACGCAGTATTTT. Translating gives CASSDSTGGADTQYF.

J is TRBJ2-5 and V is TRBV10-2; 12 positions match TRBD2. Gene TRBJ2-7 matches the end of the DNA better, so the J call may be wrong. This CDR3 contains 16 residues. Per germline, CDR1 WSHSY and CDR2 SAAADI. The CDR3 sequence: CASITSGRRGNYEQYF. DNA of the CDR3: TGCGCCAGCATAACTAGCGGGAGGCGGGGCAACTACGAGCAGTACTTC.

This clone was observed a few times. The chain links TRBV2 to TRBJ2-7; possible D gene TRBD1, 6 bases. V lost 6 bases and J lost 3, with 12 bases in between. CDR3 length equals 13 residues. Per the germline V gene, CDR1 is SNHLY and CDR2 is FYNNEI. CDR3 nucleotide sequence: TGTGCCAGCAGAGGACAGTACGTCTACGAGCAGTACTTC. Translation: CASRGQYVYEQYF.

The CDR3 DNA sequence: TGTGCCAGCAGTTACGGGCAGTTCTACGAGCAGTACTTC. Its protein product is CASSYGQFYEQYF. The J gene is TRBJ2-7, the V gene TRBV6-6; D is uncertain. CDR1 is MNHNY, CDR2 SVGAGI, per germline (reference sequence). This CDR3 spans 13 amino acids. V gave up 2 bases and J gave up 3 bases, with 8 bases separating them.

J is TRBJ2-5 and V is TRBV27; 7 bases fit TRBD1. The length of the CDR3 is 13 residues. The V gene's germline CDR1 is MNHEY and CDR2 SMNVEV (reference sequence). Trimming at V came to 4 bases and at J to 4 bases, leaving 3 bases not matched to a gene. CDR3 region: CASSSQGRETQYF. The CDR3 region has the DNA TGTGCCAGCAGTTCACAGGGGAGAGAGACCCAGTACTTC.

The table lists this clone with a count of one. The V and J genes are TRBV4-1 and TRBJ1-5; D is undetermined. The CDR3 covers 18 residues. Germline V gene data show CDR1 as MGHRA and CDR2 as YSYEKL. Between the trimmed V and J ends, which lost 3 bases and 5 bases, there was a span of 23 bases. The CDR3 DNA reads as TGCGCCAGCAGCCAGACGGGGTTGGAGCCTGGCTCATATCAGCCCCAGCATTTT. Translated, it gives CASSQTGLEPGSYQPQHF.

The rearrangement joins TRBV4-1 to TRBJ1-2, with a possible D match to TRBD1 (6 bases). Between the trimmed V and J ends, which lost 4 bases and 3 bases, there was a span of 12 bases. The CDR3 is made up of 14 amino acids. Germline CDR1 reads MGHRA; CDR2 reads YSYEKL. In DNA form, the CDR3 reads TGCGCCAGCAGCCCCTTGACAGGCTACTATGGCTACACCTTC. This gives the protein CASSPLTGYYGYTF.

The chain couples TRBV19 to TRBJ2-1; 8 nucleotides line up with TRBD2. V trimming: 2 bases; J trimming: 9 bases; junction bases outside the gene matches: 6. The CDR3 runs 14 residues. Germline lookup yields CDR1 LNHDA and CDR2 SQIVND (reference sequence). The CDR3 bases are TGTGCCAGTAGTATAAGCGGGAGTAATATTGAGCAGTTCTTC. Protein: CASSISGSNIEQFF. The full variable domain, with the rest looked up from reference TRBV19 and TRBJ2-1, is DGGITQSPKYLFRKEGQNVTLSCEQNLNHDAMYWYRQDPGQGLRLIYYSQIVNDFQKGDIAEGYSVSREKKESFPLTVTSAQKNPTAFYLCASSISGSNIEQFFGPGTRLTVL.

The chain has TRBV7-2 and TRBJ1-1; D unresolved. The V end lost 1 base, the J end lost 8 bases, and 8 bases lay between the germline ends. The CDR3 runs 12 residues. Per germline, CDR1 SGHTA and CDR2 FQGNSA. This CDR3 reads CASSLGRREAFF. Here the CDR3 DNA reads TGTGCCAGCAGCTTAGGGAGAAGGGAAGCTTTCTTT.

V is TRBV5-1 and J is TRBJ2-1, with TRBD1 identical over 8 bases. The V and J ends lost 4 bases and 2 bases, in that order; junction bases with no gene match: 5. The germline CDR1 and CDR2 sequences are SGHRS and YFSETQ. The CDR3 length is 15 residues. Here the CDR3 reads CASSAGTGAYNEQFF. The CDR3 DNA follows: TGCGCCAGCAGCGCCGGGACAGGAGCCTACAATGAGCAGTTCTTC.

The genes are TRBV5-5 and TRBJ1-1, with a weak D call TRBD1 (5 bases). From germline, CDR1 is SGHKS and CDR2 YYEKEE (reference sequence). The CDR3 runs to 15 residues. V was shortened by 0 bases and J by 5 bases, with 14 bases between the two germline ends. The CDR3 nucleotides are TGTGCCAGCAGCTTGGTTATGGGGCCCCGAACTGAAGCTTTCTTT. It yields the protein CASSLVMGPRTEAFF.

The rearrangement links TRBV30 to TRBJ1-5; TRBD1 is a possible D gene (6 bases). CDR1 is GTSNPN, CDR2 SVGIG, per germline (reference sequence). The CDR3 length is 14 residues. Trimming took 2 bases from V and 3 from J, leaving 11 bases between them. CDR3 amino acids: CAWSRGQLNQPQHF. CDR3 nucleotide sequence: TGTGCCTGGAGTAGAGGACAGCTCAATCAGCCCCAGCATTTT.

The chain is built from TRBV6-5 and TRBJ1-1, with D hard to call. V lost 3 bases to trimming and J lost 9 bases, with 14 bases between them. CDR1 is MNHEY, CDR2 SVGAGI, per germline. This CDR3 has 13 amino acids. The CDR3 nucleotides read TGTGCCAGCAGTTATTCTGAGGGTGAGAAAGCTTTCTTT. Amino acid sequence: CASSYSEGEKAFF.

This clone was seen once. This chain uses TRBV27 with TRBJ2-7; no firm D call. From germline, CDR1 is MNHEY and CDR2 SMNVEV (reference sequence). The CDR3 extends over 14 amino acids. The germline V and J ends were trimmed by 6 bases and 1 base, with 13 bases remaining between them. The CDR3 nucleotides read TGTGCCAGCAGAGATCGTTACATGTCCTACGAGCAGTACTTC. It yields the protein CASRDRYMSYEQYF.

Only a few counts were recorded for this clone. The gene calls are TRBV4-1 and TRBJ2-1, with 13 positions matching TRBD2. Looked up from germline, CDR1 is MGHRA and CDR2 is YSYEKL. The CDR3 is 16 amino acids. CDR3 residues: CARLAGGSFSYNEQFF. CDR3 nucleotides: TGCGCAAGACTAGCGGGAGGAAGCTTCTCCTACAATGAGCAGTTCTTC.

The chain has TRBV6-5 and TRBJ2-5; no clear D gene. V was trimmed by 5 bases and J by 4 bases, leaving 5 bases between them. The CDR3 length is 11 residues. Per germline, CDR1 MNHEY and CDR2 SVGAGI. CDR3 amino acids: CASSEVETQYF. The CDR3 DNA follows: TGTGCCAGCAGTGAGGTAGAGACCCAGTACTTC.

The rearrangement uses TRBV9 and TRBJ2-7; D not resolved. The CDR3 runs to 12 residues. Germline values: CDR1 SGDLS, CDR2 YYNGEE. V was trimmed by 3 bases and J by 2 bases, leaving 6 bases between them. The CDR3 DNA reads TGTGCCAGCAGCGGACTGACCTACGAGCAGTACTTC. This codes for CASSGLTYEQYF.

This clone appeared a few times. The V call is TRBV27, the J call TRBJ2-1; the D gene is possibly TRBD1 (5 bases). Per the germline V gene, CDR1 is MNHEY and CDR2 is SMNVEV (reference sequence). V was shortened by 6 bases and J by 0 bases, with 12 bases between the two germline ends. The CDR3 loop spans 15 amino acids. The CDR3 is CASSMTDGSYNEQFF. CDR3 DNA sequence: TGTGCCAGCAGCATGACAGACGGCTCCTACAATGAGCAGTTCTTC.

This chain links TRBV5-6 with TRBJ2-5; D unclear. Trimming removed 4 bases at V and 0 bases at J, with 10 bases between. Germline V CDR1 and CDR2: SGHDT, YYEEEE. The CDR3 is 14 residues long. The chain's CDR3 is CASSHDSYQETQYF. CDR3 in DNA: TGTGCCAGCAGCCATGACTCGTACCAAGAGACCCAGTACTTC.

This chain joins TRBV5-4 and TRBJ2-5, with D unresolved. Germline V gives CDR1 SGHNT, CDR2 YYREEE (reference sequence). Trimming took 2 bases from V and 2 from J, leaving 10 bases between them. The CDR3 length is 14 residues. The CDR3 spells CASSFRTEQETQYF. CDR3 sequence (DNA): TGTGCCAGCAGCTTCCGTACAGAGCAAGAGACCCAGTACTTC.

The gene calls are TRBV10-3 and TRBJ2-4, with D unresolved. The CDR3 has 12 amino acids. Trimming shortened V by 9 bases and J by 8 bases, and 14 bases separated the two germline ends. In germline, CDR1 is ENHRY, CDR2 SYGVKD. CDR3 DNA: TGTGCCATATCTAGAGGCCCAGACATTCAGTACTTC. Its protein product is CAISRGPDIQYF.

This chain connects TRBV7-9 to TRBJ2-7; TRBD1 might be the D (5 bases). CDR3 size: 14 residues. Between the trimmed V and J ends, which lost 5 bases and 5 bases, there was a span of 16 bases. Per the germline V gene, CDR1 is SEHNR and CDR2 is FQNEAQ (reference sequence). CDR3 amino acids: CASSLLSVGHEQYF. In DNA, the CDR3 is TGTGCCAGCAGCCTCCTTAGTGTGGGGCACGAGCAGTACTTC.